This T cell receptor beta chain was obtained from a study of T cells in Graves' hyperthyroidism and ophthalmopathy. Study-level information: Peripheral blood draws took place at initial diagnosis, ahead of any treatment.

Template material for amplifying TCR beta CDR3 regions consisted of RNA transcripts. The primer set for the first-round RT-PCR of the TCR CDR3 was HTBI. MiXCR, run by TCRdb on the multiplex PCR reads, gives a single entry per CDR3 protein. This table holds under 65,000 distinct CDR3 sequences, approximately 53% found once. This clonotype was recorded many times. The sequencing input was blood. The TCR originated in a woman in her sixties or seventies with Graves' ophthalmopathy.

CDR3 loop: CASTRETQYF. CDR3 in DNA: TGTGCCAGCACAAGAGAGACCCAGTACTTC. The rearrangement links TRBV2 to TRBJ2-5; D not resolved. The CDR3 extends over 10 amino acids. The germline V gene encodes CDR1 SNHLY and CDR2 FYNNEI. Trimming pared 7 bases from V and 4 bases from J, leaving 4 bases between.